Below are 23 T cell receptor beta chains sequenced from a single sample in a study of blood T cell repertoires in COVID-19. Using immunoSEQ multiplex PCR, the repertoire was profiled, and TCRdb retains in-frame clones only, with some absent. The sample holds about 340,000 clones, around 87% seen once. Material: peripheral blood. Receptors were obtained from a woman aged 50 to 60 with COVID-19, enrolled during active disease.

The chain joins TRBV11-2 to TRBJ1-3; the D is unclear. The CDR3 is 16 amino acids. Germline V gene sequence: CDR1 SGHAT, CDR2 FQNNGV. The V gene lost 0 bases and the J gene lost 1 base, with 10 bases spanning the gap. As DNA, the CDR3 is TGTGCCAGCAGCTTAGATTCCGGGAAGTCTGGAAACACCATATATTTT. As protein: CASSLDSGKSGNTIYF.

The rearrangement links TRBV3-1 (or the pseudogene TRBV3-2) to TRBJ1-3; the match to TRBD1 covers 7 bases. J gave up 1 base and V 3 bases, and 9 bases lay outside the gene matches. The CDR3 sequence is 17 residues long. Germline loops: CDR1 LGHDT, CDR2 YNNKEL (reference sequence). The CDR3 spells CASSHLIRGSSGNTIYF. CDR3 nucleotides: TGTGCCAGCAGCCATCTCATCAGGGGGTCTTCTGGAAACACCATATATTTT.

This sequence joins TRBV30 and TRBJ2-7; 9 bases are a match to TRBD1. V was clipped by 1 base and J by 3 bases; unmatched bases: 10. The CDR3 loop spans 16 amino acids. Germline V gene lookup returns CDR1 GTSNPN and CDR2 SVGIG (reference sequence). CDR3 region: CAWSEPPGQGNYEQYF. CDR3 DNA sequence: TGTGCCTGGAGTGAACCCCCGGGACAGGGTAACTACGAGCAGTACTTC.

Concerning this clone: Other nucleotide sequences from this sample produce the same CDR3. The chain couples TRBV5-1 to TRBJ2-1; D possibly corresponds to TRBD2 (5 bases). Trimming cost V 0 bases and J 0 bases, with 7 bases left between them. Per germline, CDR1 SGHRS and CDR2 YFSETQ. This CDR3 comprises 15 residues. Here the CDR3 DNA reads TGCGCCAGCAGCTTGGGCCTAGCCTCCTACAATGAGCAGTTCTTC. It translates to CASSLGLASYNEQFF.

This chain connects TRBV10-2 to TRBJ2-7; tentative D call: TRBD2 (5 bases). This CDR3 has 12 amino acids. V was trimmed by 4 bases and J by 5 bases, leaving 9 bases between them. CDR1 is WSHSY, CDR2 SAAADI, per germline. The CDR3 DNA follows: TGCGCCAGCAGTGTCACTAGTAACGAGCAGTACTTC. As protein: CASSVTSNEQYF.

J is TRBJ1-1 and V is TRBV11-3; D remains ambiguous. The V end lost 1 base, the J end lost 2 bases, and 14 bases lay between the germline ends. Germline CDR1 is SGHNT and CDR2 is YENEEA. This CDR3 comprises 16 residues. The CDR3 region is CASSLGPAVSNTEAFF. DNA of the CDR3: TGTGCCAGCAGCTTAGGTCCGGCGGTTTCTAACACTGAAGCTTTCTTT.

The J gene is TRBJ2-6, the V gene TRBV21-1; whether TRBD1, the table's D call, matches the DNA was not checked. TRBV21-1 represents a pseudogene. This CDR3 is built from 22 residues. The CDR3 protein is CASSNPGTGAIEGHSGANVLTF. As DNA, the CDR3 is TGTGCCAGCAGCAACCCAGGGACAGGGGCTATTGAGGGACACTCTGGGGCCAACGTCCTGACTTTC.

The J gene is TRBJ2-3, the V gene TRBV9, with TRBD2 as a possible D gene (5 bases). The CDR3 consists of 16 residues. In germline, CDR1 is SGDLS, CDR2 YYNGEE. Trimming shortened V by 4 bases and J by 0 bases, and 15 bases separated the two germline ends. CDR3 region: CASSPQIATSTDTQYF. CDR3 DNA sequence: TGTGCCAGCAGCCCACAAATAGCGACGAGCACAGATACGCAGTATTTT.

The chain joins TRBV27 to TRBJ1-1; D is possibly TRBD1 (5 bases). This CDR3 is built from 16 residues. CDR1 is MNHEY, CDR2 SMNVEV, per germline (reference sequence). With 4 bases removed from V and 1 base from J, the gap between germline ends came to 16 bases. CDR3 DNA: TGTGCCAGCAGTTCGTTGTTTAGGGGCGCGAACACTGAAGCTTTCTTT. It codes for CASSSLFRGANTEAFF.

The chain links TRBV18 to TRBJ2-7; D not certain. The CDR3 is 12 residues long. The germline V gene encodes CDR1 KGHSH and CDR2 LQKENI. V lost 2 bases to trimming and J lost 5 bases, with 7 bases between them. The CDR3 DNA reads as TGTGCCAGCTCACCAACCAGAAACGAGCAGTACTTC. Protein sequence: CASSPTRNEQYF.

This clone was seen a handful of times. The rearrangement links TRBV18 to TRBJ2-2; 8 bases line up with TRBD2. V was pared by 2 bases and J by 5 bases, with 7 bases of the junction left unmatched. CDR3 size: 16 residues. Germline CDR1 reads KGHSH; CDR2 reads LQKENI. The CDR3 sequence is CASSPYAGGRTGELFF. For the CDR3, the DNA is TGTGCCAGCTCACCATATGCGGGAGGAAGGACCGGGGAGCTGTTTTTT.

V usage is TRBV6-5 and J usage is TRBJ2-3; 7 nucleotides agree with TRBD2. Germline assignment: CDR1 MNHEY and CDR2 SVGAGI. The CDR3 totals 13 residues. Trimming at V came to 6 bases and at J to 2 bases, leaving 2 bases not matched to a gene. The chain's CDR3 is CASRLASTDTQYF. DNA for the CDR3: TGTGCCAGCAGACTAGCGTCCACAGATACGCAGTATTTT.

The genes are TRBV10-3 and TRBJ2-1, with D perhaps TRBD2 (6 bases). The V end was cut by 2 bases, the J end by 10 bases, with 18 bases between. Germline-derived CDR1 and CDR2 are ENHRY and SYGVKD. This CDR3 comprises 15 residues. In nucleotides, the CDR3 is TGTGCCATCAGTGAGGGCGGGATAGGGATTGGAGAGCAGTTCTTC. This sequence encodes CAISEGGIGIGEQFF.

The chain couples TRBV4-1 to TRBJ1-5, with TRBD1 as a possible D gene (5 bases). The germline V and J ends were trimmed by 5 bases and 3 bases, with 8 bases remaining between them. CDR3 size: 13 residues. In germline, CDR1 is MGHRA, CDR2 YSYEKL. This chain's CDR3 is CASSTGVNQPQHF. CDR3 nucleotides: TGCGCCAGCAGCACGGGGGTCAATCAGCCCCAGCATTTT.

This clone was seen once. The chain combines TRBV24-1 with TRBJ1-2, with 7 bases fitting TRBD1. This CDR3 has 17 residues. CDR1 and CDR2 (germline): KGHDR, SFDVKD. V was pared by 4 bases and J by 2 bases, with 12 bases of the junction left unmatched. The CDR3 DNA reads TGTGCCACCAGTGACCGTGCAGGGGGTCAGTACAACTATGGCTACACCTTC. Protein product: CATSDRAGGQYNYGYTF.

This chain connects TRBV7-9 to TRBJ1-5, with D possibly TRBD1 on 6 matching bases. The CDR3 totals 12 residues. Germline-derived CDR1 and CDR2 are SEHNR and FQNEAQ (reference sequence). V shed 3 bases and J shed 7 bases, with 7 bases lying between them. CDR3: CASSLDRQPQHF. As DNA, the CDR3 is TGTGCCAGCAGCTTGGACAGACAGCCCCAGCATTTT. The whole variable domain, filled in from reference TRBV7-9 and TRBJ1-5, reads DTGVSQNPRHKITKRGQNVTFRCDPISEHNRLYWYRQTLGQGPEFLTYFQNEAQLEKSRLLSDRFSAERPKGSFSTLEIQRTEQGDSAMYLCASSLDRQPQHFGDGTRLSIL.

CDR3 region: CASRLAGGLTDTQYF. The CDR3, as DNA: TGTGCCAGCAGACTAGCGGGAGGGCTCACAGATACGCAGTATTTT. V and J are TRBV2 and TRBJ2-3; 13 positions agree with TRBD2. Germline CDR1 reads SNHLY; CDR2 reads FYNNEI. This CDR3 spans 15 amino acids. Trimming at V came to 6 bases and at J to 2 bases, leaving 2 bases not matched to a gene.

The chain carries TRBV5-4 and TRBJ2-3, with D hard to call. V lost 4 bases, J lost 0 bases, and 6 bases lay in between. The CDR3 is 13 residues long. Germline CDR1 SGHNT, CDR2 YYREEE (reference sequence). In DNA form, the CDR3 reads TGTGCCAGCAGCCCCGGGAGCACAGATACGCAGTATTTT. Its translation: CASSPGSTDTQYF.

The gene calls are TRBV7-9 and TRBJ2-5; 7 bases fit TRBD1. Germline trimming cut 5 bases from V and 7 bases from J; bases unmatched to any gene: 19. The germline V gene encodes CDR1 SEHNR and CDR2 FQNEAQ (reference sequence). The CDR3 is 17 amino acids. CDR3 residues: CASSLWDSPKIITTQYF. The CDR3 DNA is TGTGCCAGCAGCCTGTGGGACAGCCCAAAAATAATAACGACCCAGTACTTC.

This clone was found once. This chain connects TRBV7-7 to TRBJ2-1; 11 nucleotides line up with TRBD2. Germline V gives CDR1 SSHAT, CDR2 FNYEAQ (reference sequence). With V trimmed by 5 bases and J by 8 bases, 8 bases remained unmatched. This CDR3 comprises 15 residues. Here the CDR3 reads CASSPLAGGGYEQFF. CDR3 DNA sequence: TGTGCCAGCAGCCCCCTAGCGGGAGGTGGATATGAGCAGTTCTTC.

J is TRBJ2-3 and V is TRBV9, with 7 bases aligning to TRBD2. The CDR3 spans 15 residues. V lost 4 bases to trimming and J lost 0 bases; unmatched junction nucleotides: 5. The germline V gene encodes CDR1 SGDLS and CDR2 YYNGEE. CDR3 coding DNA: TGTGCCAGCAGCTCGAGACTAGCTAGCACAGATACGCAGTATTTT. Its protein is CASSSRLASTDTQYF.

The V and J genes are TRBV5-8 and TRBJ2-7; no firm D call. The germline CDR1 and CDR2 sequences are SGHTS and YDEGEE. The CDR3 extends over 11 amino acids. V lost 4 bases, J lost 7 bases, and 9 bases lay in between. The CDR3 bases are TGTGCCAGCAGCCCCCTGTATGAGCAGTACTTC. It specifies CASSPLYEQYF.

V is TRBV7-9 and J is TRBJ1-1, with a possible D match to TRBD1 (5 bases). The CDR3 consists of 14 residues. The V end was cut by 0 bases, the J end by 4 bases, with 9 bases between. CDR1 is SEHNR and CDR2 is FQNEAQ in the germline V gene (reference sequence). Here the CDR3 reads CASSLAGLGTEAFF. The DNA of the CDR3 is TGTGCCAGCAGCTTAGCGGGGCTGGGCACTGAAGCTTTCTTT.